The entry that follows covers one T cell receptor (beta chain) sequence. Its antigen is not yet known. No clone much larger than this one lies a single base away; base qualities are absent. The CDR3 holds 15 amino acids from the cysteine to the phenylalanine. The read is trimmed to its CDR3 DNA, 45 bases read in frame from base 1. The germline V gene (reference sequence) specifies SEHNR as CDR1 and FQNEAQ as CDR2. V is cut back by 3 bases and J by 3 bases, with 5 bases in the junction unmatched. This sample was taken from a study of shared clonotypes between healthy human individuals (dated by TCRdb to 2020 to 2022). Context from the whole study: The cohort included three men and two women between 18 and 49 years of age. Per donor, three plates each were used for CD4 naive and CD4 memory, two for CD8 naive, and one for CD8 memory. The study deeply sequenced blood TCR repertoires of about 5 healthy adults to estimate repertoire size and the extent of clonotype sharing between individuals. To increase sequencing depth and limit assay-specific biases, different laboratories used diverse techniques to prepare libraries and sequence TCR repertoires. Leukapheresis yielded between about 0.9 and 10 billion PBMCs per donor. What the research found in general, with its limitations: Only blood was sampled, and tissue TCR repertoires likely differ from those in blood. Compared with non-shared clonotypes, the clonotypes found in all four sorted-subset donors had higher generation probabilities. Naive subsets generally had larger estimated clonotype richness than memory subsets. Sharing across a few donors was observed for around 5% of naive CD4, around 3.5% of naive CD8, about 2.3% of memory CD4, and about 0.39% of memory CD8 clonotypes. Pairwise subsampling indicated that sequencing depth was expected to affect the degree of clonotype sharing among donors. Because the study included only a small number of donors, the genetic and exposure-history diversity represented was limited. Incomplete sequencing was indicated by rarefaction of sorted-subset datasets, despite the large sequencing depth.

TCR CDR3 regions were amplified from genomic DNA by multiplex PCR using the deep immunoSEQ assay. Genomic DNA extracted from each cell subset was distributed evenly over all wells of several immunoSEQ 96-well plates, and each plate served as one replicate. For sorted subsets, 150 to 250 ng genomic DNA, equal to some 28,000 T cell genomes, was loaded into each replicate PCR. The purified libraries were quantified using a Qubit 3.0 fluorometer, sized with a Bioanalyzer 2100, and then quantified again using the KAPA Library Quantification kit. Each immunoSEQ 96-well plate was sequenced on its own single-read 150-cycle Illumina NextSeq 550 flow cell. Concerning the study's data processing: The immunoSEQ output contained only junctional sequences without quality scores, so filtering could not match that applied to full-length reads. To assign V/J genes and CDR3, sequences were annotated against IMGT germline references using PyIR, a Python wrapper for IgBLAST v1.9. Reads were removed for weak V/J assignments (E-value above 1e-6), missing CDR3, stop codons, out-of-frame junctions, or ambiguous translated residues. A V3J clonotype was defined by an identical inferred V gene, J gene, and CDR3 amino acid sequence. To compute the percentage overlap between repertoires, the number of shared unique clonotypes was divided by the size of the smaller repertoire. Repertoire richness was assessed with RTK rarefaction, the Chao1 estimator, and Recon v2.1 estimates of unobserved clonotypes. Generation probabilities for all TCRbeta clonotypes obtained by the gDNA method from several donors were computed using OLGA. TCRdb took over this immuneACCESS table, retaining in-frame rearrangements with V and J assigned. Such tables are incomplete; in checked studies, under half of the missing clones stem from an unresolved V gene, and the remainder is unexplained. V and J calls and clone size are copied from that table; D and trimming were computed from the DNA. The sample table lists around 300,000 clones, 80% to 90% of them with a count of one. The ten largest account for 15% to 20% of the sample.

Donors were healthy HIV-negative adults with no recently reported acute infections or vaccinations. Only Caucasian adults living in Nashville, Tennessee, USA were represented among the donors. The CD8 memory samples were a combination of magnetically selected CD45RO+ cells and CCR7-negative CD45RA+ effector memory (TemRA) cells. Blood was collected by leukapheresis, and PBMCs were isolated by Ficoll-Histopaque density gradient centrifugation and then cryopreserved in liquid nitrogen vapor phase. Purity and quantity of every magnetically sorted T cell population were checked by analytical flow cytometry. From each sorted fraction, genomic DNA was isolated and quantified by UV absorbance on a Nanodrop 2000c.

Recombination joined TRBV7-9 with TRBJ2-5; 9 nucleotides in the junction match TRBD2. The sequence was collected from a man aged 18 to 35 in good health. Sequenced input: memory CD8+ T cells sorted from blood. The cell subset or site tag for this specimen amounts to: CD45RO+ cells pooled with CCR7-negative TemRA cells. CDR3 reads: CASSLREGREETQYF. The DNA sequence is TGTGCCAGCAGCTTGCGGGAGGGCCGGGAAGAGACCCAGTACTTC.